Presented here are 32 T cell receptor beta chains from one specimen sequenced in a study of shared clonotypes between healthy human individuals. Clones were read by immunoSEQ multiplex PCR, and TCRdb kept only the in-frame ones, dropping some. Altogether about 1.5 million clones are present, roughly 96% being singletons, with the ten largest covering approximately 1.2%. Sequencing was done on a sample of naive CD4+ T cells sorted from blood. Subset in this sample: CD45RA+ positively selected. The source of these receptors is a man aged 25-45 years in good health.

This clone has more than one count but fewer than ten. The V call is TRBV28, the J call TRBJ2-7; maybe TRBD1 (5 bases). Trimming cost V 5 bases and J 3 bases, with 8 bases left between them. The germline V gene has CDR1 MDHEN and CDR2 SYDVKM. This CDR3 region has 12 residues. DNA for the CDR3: TGTGCCAGCAGTACGACAGACTACGAGCAGTACTTC. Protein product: CASSTTDYEQYF.

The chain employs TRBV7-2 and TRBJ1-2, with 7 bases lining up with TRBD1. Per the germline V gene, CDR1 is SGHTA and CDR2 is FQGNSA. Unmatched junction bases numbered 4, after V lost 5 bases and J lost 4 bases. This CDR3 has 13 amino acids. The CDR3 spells CASSLRDSYGYTF. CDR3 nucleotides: TGTGCCAGCAGCCTCCGGGACAGCTATGGCTACACCTTC.

CDR3 amino acids: CASTSTLGDTGELFF. The DNA for the CDR3 is TGTGCCAGCACTAGCACGCTGGGGGACACCGGGGAGCTGTTTTTT. This sequence joins TRBV28 and TRBJ2-2; D assignment may be TRBD1 or TRBD2 (5 bases each). Germline assignment: CDR1 MDHEN and CDR2 SYDVKM. Trimming took 7 bases from V and 3 from J, leaving 15 bases between them. This CDR3 has 15 amino acids. The full variable domain, in which reference TRBV28 and TRBJ2-2 provide the parts outside the CDR3, is DVKVTQSSRYLVKRTGEKVFLECVQDMDHENMFWYRQDPGLGLRLIYFSYDVKMKEKGDIPEGYSVSREKKERFSLILESASTNQTSMYLCASTSTLGDTGELFFGEGSRLTVL.

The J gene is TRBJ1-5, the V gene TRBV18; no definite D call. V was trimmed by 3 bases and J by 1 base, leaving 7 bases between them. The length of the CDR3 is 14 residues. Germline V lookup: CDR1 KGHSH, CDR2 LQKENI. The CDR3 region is CASSPARSNQPQHF. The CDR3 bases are TGTGCCAGCTCACCGGCTCGGAGCAATCAGCCCCAGCATTTT.

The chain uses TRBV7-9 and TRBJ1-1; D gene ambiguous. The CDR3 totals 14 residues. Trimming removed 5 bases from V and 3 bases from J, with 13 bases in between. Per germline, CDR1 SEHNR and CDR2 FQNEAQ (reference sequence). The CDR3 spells CASSTRHGDTEAFF. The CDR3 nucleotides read TGTGCCAGCAGCACCAGACACGGTGACACTGAAGCTTTCTTT.

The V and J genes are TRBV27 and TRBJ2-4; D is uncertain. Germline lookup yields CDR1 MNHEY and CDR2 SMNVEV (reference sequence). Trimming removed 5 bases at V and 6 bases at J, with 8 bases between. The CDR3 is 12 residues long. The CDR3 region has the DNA TGTGCCAGCAGTGCCGCAGGAAACATTCAGTACTTC. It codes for CASSAAGNIQYF.

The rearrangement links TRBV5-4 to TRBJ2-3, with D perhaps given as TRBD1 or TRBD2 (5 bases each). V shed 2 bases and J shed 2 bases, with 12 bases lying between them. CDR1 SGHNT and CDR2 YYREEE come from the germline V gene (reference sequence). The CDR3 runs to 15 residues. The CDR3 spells CASSLDSGVTDTQYF. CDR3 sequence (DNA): TGTGCCAGCAGCTTAGACAGCGGAGTCACAGATACGCAGTATTTT.

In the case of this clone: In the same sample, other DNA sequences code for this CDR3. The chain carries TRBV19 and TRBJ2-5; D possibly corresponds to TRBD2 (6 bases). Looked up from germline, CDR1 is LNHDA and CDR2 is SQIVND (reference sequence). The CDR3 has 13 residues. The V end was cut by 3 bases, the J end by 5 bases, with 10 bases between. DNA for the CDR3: TGTGCCAGTAGTATTGCAGGGAGGGAGACCCAGTACTTC. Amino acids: CASSIAGRETQYF.

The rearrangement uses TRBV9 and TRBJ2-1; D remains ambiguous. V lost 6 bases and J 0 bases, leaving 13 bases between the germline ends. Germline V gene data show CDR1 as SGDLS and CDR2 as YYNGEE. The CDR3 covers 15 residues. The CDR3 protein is CASTLGGNSYNEQFF. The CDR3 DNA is TGTGCCAGCACCTTAGGCGGAAACTCCTACAATGAGCAGTTCTTC.

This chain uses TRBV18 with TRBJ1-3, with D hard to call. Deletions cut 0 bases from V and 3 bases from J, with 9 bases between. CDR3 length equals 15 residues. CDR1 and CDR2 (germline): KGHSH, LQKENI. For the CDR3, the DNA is TGTGCCAGCTCACCACCATTTAGCCTTGGAAACACCATATATTTT. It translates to CASSPPFSLGNTIYF. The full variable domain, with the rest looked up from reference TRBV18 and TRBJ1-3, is NAGVMQNPRHLVRRRGQEARLRCSPMKGHSHVYWYRQLPEEGLKFMVYLQKENIIDESGMPKERFSAEFPKEGPSILRIQQVVRGDSAAYFCASSPPFSLGNTIYFGEGSWLTVV.

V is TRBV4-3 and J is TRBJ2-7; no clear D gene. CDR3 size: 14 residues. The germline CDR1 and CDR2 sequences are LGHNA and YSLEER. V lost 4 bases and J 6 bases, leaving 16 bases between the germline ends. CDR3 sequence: CASSPTVAGAEQYF. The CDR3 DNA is TGCGCCAGCAGCCCTACAGTGGCCGGAGCCGAGCAGTACTTC.

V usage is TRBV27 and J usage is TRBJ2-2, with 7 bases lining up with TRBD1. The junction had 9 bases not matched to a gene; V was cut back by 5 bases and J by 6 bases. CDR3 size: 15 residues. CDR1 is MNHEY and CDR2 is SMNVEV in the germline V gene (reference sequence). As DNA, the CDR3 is TGTGCCAGCAGTGACAGGGTGGTCCGAGCCGGGGAGCTGTTTTTT. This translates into CASSDRVVRAGELFF.

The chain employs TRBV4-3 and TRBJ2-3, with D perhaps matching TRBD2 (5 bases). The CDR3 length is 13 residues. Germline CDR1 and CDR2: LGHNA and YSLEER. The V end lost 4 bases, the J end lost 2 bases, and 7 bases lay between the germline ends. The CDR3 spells CASSPGFTDTQYF. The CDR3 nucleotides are TGCGCCAGCAGCCCGGGATTCACAGATACGCAGTATTTT.

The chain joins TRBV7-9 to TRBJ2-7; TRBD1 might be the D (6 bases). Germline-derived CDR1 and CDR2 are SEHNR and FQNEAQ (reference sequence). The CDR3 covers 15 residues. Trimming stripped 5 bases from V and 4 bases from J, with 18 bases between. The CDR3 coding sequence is TGTGCCAGCAGCGCCCAGGGGACAATTGGGTACGAGCAGTACTTC. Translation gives CASSAQGTIGYEQYF.

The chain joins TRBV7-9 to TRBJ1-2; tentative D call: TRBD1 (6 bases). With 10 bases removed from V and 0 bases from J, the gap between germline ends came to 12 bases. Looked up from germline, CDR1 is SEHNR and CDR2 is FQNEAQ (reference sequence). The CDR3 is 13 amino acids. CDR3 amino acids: CAISDRSNYGYTF. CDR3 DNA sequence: TGTGCCATCTCAGACAGGTCTAACTATGGCTACACCTTC.

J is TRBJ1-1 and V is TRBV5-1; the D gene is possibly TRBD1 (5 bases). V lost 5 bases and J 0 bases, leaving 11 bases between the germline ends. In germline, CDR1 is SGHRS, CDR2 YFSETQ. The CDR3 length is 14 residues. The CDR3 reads CASRSGGVNTEAFF. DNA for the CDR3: TGCGCCAGCAGGTCCGGGGGAGTGAACACTGAAGCTTTCTTT.

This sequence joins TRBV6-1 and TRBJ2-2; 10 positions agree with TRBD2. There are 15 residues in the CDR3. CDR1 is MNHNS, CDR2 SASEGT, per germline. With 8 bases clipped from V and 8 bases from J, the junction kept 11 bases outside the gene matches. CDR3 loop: CASLVTSGVWGELFF. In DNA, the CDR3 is TGTGCCAGCCTCGTAACTAGCGGGGTTTGGGGGGAGCTGTTTTTT.

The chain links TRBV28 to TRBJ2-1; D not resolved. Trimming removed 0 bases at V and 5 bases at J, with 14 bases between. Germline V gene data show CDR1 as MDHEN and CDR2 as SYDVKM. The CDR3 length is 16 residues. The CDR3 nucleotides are TGTGCCAGCAGTTTATGGAATGGCCTTAGGCACAATGAGCAGTTCTTC. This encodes CASSLWNGLRHNEQFF.

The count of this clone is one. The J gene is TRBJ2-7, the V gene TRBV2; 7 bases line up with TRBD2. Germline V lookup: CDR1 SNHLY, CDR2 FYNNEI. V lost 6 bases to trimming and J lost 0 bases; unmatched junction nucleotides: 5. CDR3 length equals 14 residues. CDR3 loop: CASSAGERSYEQYF. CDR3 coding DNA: TGTGCCAGCAGCGCGGGAGAGCGCTCCTACGAGCAGTACTTC.

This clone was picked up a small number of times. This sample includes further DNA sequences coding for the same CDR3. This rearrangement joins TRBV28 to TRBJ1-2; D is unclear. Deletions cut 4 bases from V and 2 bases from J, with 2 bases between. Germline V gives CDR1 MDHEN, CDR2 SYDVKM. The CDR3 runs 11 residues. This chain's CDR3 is CASSSNYGYTF. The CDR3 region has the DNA TGTGCCAGCAGTTCAAACTATGGCTACACCTTC.

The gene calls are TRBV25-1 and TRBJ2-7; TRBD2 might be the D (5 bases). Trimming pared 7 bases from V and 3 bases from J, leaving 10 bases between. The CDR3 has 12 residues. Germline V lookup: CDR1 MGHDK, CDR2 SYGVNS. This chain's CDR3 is CASKGDYYEQYF. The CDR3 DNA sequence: TGTGCCAGCAAGGGAGACTACTACGAGCAGTACTTC.

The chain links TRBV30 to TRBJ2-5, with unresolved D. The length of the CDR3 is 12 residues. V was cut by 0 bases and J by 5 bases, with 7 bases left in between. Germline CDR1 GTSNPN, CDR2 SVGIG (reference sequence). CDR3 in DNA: TGTGCCTGGAGTGTACCCGCGGAGACCCAGTACTTC. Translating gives CAWSVPAETQYF. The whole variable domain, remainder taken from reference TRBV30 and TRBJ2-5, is SQTIHQWPATLVQPVGSPLSLECTVEGTSNPNLYWYRQAAGRGLQLLFYSVGIGQISSEVPQNLSASRPQDRQFILSSKKLLLSDSGFYLCAWSVPAETQYFGPGTRLLVL.

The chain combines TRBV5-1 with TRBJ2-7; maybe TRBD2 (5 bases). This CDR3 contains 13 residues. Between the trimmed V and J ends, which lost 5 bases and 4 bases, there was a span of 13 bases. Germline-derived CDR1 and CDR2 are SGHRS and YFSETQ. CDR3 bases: TGCGCCAGCAGTTCACTAGGTAAATACGAGCAGTACTTC. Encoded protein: CASSSLGKYEQYF.

The CDR3 loop is CASSLDQVKYDNEQFF. The CDR3 nucleotides read TGTGCCAGCAGCTTAGATCAAGTCAAGTATGACAATGAGCAGTTCTTC. The rearrangement uses TRBV11-2 and TRBJ2-1; D is undetermined. CDR3 length: 16 amino acids. Germline lookup yields CDR1 SGHAT and CDR2 FQNNGV. With 0 bases removed from V and 5 bases from J, the gap between germline ends came to 14 bases.

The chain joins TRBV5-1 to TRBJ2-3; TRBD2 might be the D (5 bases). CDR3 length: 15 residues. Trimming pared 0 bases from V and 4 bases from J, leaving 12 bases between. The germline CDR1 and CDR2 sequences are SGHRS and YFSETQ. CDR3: CASSLGNGIADTQYF. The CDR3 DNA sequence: TGCGCCAGCAGCTTGGGGAACGGGATCGCAGATACGCAGTATTTT.

CDR3 DNA sequence: TGTGCCAGACCGGCCCGGGTCTATAATTCACCCCTCCACTTT. Its protein product is CARPARVYNSPLHF. The chain combines TRBV6-5 with TRBJ1-6; D ambiguous. This CDR3 is 14 amino acids long. Germline lookup yields CDR1 MNHEY and CDR2 SVGAGI. With 9 bases removed from V and 3 bases from J, the gap between germline ends came to 12 bases.

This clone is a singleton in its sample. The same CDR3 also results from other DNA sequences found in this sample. CDR3 amino acids: CASSQGNEQYF. CDR3 DNA: TGTGCCAGCAGTCAGGGAAACGAGCAGTACTTC. The genes are TRBV6-5 and TRBJ2-7; D possibly corresponds to TRBD1 (5 bases). Germline V gene data show CDR1 as MNHEY and CDR2 as SVGAGI. The CDR3 is 11 amino acids. Trimming removed 5 bases from V and 5 bases from J, with 7 bases in between.

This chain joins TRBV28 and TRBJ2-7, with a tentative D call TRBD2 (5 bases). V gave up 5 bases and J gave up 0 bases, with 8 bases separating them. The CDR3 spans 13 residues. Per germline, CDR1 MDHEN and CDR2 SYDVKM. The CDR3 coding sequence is TGTGCCAGCAGTCCCACTAGCTCCTACGAGCAGTACTTC. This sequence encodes CASSPTSSYEQYF. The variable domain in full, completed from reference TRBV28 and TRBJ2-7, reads DVKVTQSSRYLVKRTGEKVFLECVQDMDHENMFWYRQDPGLGLRLIYFSYDVKMKEKGDIPEGYSVSREKKERFSLILESASTNQTSMYLCASSPTSSYEQYFGPGTRLTVT.

The CDR3: CASSFGQNNEQFF. The CDR3 region has the DNA TGTGCCAGCAGCTTCGGACAGAACAATGAGCAGTTCTTC. V is TRBV7-3 and J is TRBJ2-1, with a weak D call TRBD1 (6 bases). With 3 bases removed from V and 5 bases from J, the gap between germline ends came to 8 bases. Per the germline V gene, CDR1 is SGHTA and CDR2 is FQGTGA. The CDR3 runs 13 residues.

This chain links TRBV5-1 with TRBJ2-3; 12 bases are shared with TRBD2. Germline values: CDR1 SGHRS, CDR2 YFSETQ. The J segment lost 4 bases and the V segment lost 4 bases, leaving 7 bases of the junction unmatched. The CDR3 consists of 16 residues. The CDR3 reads CASSRLAGVGADTQYF. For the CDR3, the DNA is TGCGCCAGCAGCAGACTAGCGGGAGTCGGCGCAGATACGCAGTATTTT.

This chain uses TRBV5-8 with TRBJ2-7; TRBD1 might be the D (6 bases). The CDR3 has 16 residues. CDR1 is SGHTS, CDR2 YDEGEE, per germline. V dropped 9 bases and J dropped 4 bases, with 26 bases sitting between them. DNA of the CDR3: TGTGCCAACAAACGGGACAAATCGACTTTTAGATACGAGCAGTACTTC. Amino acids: CANKRDKSTFRYEQYF. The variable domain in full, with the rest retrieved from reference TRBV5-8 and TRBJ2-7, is EAGVTQSPTHLIKTRGQQATLRCSPISGHTSVYWYQQALGLGLQFLLWYDEGEERNRGNFPPRFSGRQFPNYSSELNVNALELEDSALYLCANKRDKSTFRYEQYFGPGTRLTVT.

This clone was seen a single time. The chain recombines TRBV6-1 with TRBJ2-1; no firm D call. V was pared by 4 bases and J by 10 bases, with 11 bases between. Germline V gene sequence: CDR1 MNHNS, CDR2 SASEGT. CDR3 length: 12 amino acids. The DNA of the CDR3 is TGTGCCAGCAGTGTTAGAATCCGGGAGCAGTTCTTC. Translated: CASSVRIREQFF.